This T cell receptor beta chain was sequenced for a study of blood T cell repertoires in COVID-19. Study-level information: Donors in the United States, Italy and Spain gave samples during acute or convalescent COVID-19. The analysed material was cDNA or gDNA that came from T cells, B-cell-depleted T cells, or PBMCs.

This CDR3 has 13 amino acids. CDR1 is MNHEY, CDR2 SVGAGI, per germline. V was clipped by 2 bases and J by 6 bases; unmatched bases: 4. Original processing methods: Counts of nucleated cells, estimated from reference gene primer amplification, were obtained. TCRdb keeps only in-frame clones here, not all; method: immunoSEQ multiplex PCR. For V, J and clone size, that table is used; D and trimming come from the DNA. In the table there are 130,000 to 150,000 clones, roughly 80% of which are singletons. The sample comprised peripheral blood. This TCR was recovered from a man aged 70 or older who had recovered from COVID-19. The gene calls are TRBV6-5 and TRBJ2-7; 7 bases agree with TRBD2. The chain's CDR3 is CASSYAGEGEQYF. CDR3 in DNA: TGTGCCAGCAGTTACGCGGGAGAAGGCGAGCAGTACTTC.